This passage covers 19 T cell receptor beta chains from one sample sequenced in a study of T cell repertoires in cytomegalovirus infection. TCRdb called the reads again in MiXCR, with one record for every CDR3 protein. The sample has about 230,000 distinct CDR3 sequences; roughly 20% are singletons. The sequencing sample was made of CD8+ T cells from PBMCs. These receptors were obtained from a human donor in good health (CMV status not recorded). Some clones in this sample may be carry-over from other donors' samples.

This chain connects TRBV19 to TRBJ1-2, with D possibly TRBD1 on 5 matching bases. CDR1 and CDR2 from the germline V gene are LNHDA and SQIVND (reference sequence). The CDR3 consists of 10 residues. Trimming took 7 bases from V and 11 from J, leaving 11 bases between them. CDR3 sequence (DNA): TGTGCCAGTAAACAGGTGTGGTACACCTTC. As protein: CASKQVWYTF.

The chain carries TRBV28 and TRBJ1-1; TRBD1 is a possible D gene (5 bases). CDR3 length: 11 residues. From germline, CDR1 is MDHEN and CDR2 SYDVKM. Between the trimmed V and J ends, which lost 3 bases and 11 bases, there was a span of 10 bases. CDR3 loop: CASSFRDEAFF. CDR3 DNA: TGTGCCAGCAGTTTCAGGGATGAGGCTTTCTTT.

The chain joins TRBV7-9 to TRBJ2-7; D possibly matches TRBD1 or TRBD2 (5 bases each). Germline CDR1 is SEHNR and CDR2 is FQNEAQ (reference sequence). The CDR3 spans 13 residues. Trimming cost V 1 base and J 4 bases, with 8 bases left between them. CDR3 DNA: TGTGCCAGCAGCTTAGGGGACGGATACGAGCAGTACTTC. It translates to CASSLGDGYEQYF. Variable domain in full (rest from reference TRBV7-9 and TRBJ2-7): DTGVSQNPRHKITKRGQNVTFRCDPISEHNRLYWYRQTLGQGPEFLTYFQNEAQLEKSRLLSDRFSAERPKGSFSTLEIQRTEQGDSAMYLCASSLGDGYEQYFGPGTRLTVT.

This clonotype was counted only a few times. The V and J genes are TRBV2 and TRBJ2-7, with D tentatively TRBD1 (6 bases). The CDR3 is 16 residues long. Looked up from germline, CDR1 is SNHLY and CDR2 is FYNNEI. V gave up 4 bases and J gave up 2 bases, with 18 bases separating them. CDR3 loop: CASSAPGQGPAYEQYF. Here the CDR3 DNA reads TGTGCCAGCAGTGCCCCTGGGCAGGGGCCCGCCTACGAGCAGTACTTC.

This clonotype was recorded at least ten times. The V and J genes are TRBV11-3 and TRBJ1-1, with no clear D. Germline V lookup: CDR1 SGHNT, CDR2 YENEEA. Trimming stripped 1 base from V and 1 base from J, with 7 bases between. The CDR3 is 14 amino acids. CDR3 nucleotides: TGTGCCAGCAGCTTAGCATCGGGGAACACTGAAGCTTTCTTT. Translation gives CASSLASGNTEAFF.

This clonotype was found a few times. The chain recombines TRBV7-9 with TRBJ2-3, with TRBD1 matching 8 bases. CDR1 SEHNR and CDR2 FQNEAQ come from the germline V gene (reference sequence). J lost 3 bases, V lost 5 bases, and 7 bases had no gene match. The CDR3 extends over 15 amino acids. The CDR3 DNA sequence: TGTGCCAGCAGCGACATACAGGGGGGAACAGATACGCAGTATTTT. This codes for CASSDIQGGTDTQYF.

The gene calls are TRBV9 and TRBJ2-2; tentatively, D is TRBD1 (6 bases). The CDR3 is 13 amino acids. Germline V gives CDR1 SGDLS, CDR2 YYNGEE. With 7 bases removed from V and 3 bases from J, the gap between germline ends came to 10 bases. The CDR3 is CASDRSDTGELFF. The CDR3 nucleotides are TGTGCCAGCGACAGGTCCGACACCGGGGAGCTGTTTTTT.

This clonotype has a handful of counts. CDR3 in amino acids: CASSLDSSWEQFF. The CDR3 bases are TGTGCCAGCAGCTTGGATAGTTCTTGGGAGCAGTTCTTC. The rearrangement joins TRBV11-2 to TRBJ2-1; D remains ambiguous. Trimming took 3 bases from V and 10 from J, leaving 13 bases between them. CDR1 and CDR2 (germline): SGHAT, FQNNGV. The CDR3 runs 13 residues.

This clonotype came up a few times. The chain couples TRBV9 to TRBJ2-7; no clear D gene. The CDR3 covers 16 residues. Germline V gene lookup returns CDR1 SGDLS and CDR2 YYNGEE. Between the trimmed V and J ends, which lost 4 bases and 0 bases, there was a span of 17 bases. The CDR3 nucleotides read TGTGCCAGCAGCTCCCACGAACGGGCGCTCTCCTACGAGCAGTACTTC. Amino acids: CASSSHERALSYEQYF.

This clonotype was counted at least ten times. The chain employs TRBV7-7 and TRBJ1-4; possible D gene TRBD1, 6 bases. V lost 4 bases and J 8 bases, leaving 17 bases between the germline ends. Germline V gene lookup returns CDR1 SSHAT and CDR2 FNYEAQ (reference sequence). The CDR3 is 15 amino acids. The CDR3 DNA reads TGTGCCAGCAGCTCAAGTCCAGGGGTGGAGGAAAAACTGTTTTTT. Amino acids: CASSSSPGVEEKLFF.

This clonotype was observed many times. The V and J genes are TRBV7-6 and TRBJ2-5; no definite D call. This CDR3 comprises 14 residues. Germline-derived CDR1 and CDR2 are SGHVS and FNYEAQ. Trimming took off 1 base at V and 7 bases at J, with 13 bases between the two ends. In nucleotides, the CDR3 is TGTGCCAGCAGCTTAGAAAGGGCAGATCGGACCCAGTACTTC. The encoded protein is CASSLERADRTQYF.

There are many counts of this clonotype. This chain links TRBV29-1 with TRBJ2-7; 7 bases line up with TRBD1. In germline, CDR1 is SQVTM, CDR2 ANQGSEA. The CDR3 is made up of 13 amino acids. Germline trimming cut 7 bases from V and 1 base from J; bases unmatched to any gene: 7. CDR3 coding DNA: TGCAGCGCTGAGGGGGACAGTTCCTACGAGCAGTACTTC. Its protein is CSAEGDSSYEQYF.

This clonotype showed up just a few times. The chain links TRBV6-5 to TRBJ2-1, with D uncertain. Looked up from germline, CDR1 is MNHEY and CDR2 is SVGAGI. V was cut by 4 bases and J by 3 bases, with 10 bases left in between. The CDR3 length is 14 residues. CDR3 nucleotide sequence: TGTGCCAGCAGTTCGTCGGAGAACTACAATGAGCAGTTCTTC. Encoded protein: CASSSSENYNEQFF.

This clonotype was seen many times. The V gene is TRBV28, the J gene TRBJ2-5; unclear D gene. V was shortened by 1 base and J by 1 base, with 4 bases between the two germline ends. CDR1 is MDHEN and CDR2 is SYDVKM in the germline V gene. The CDR3 contains 13 residues. CDR3 residues: CASSLYIQETQYF. Here the CDR3 DNA reads TGTGCCAGCAGTTTATATATCCAAGAGACCCAGTACTTC. Supplemented by reference TRBV28 and TRBJ2-5, the full variable domain reads DVKVTQSSRYLVKRTGEKVFLECVQDMDHENMFWYRQDPGLGLRLIYFSYDVKMKEKGDIPEGYSVSREKKERFSLILESASTNQTSMYLCASSLYIQETQYFGPGTRLLVL.

This chain connects TRBV28 to TRBJ1-5; no definite D call. CDR1 and CDR2 (germline): MDHEN, SYDVKM. Trimming stripped 3 bases from V and 0 bases from J, with 9 bases between. The CDR3 is made up of 15 amino acids. The CDR3: CASSLPPNSNQPQHF. The CDR3 nucleotides are TGTGCCAGCAGTTTGCCCCCGAATAGCAATCAGCCCCAGCATTTT.

In its sample, this clonotype was seen many times. The chain is built from TRBV7-8 and TRBJ2-6; TRBD2 aligns across 7 bases. Germline V gene data show CDR1 as SGHVS and CDR2 as FQNEAQ. V was pared by 5 bases and J by 4 bases, with 11 bases of the junction left unmatched. The CDR3 has 17 residues. CDR3 loop: CASSPRLAGAGANVLTF. The CDR3 region has the DNA TGTGCCAGCAGCCCCCGCCTCGCGGGAGCGGGGGCCAACGTCCTGACTTTC. Complete variable domain (other parts from reference TRBV7-8 and TRBJ2-6): GAGVSQSPRYKVAKRGQDVALRCDPISGHVSLFWYQQALGQGPEFLTYFQNEAQLDKSGLPSDRFFAERPEGSVSTLKIQRTQQEDSAVYLCASSPRLAGAGANVLTFGAGSRLTVL.

The chain links TRBV29-1 to TRBJ1-6; perhaps TRBD1 as D (5 bases). With 0 bases removed from V and 14 bases from J, the gap between germline ends came to 8 bases. This CDR3 is built from 11 residues. Germline loops: CDR1 SQVTM, CDR2 ANQGSEA. CDR3 loop: CSVEDRGSLHF. In nucleotides, the CDR3 is TGCAGCGTTGAAGATCGGGGGTCCCTCCACTTT.

CDR3 loop: CATSDFSGLDNEQFF. The CDR3 DNA reads TGTGCCACCAGTGATTTCTCAGGGCTGGACAATGAGCAGTTCTTC. J is TRBJ2-1 and V is TRBV24-1; weak D call: TRBD1 (5 bases). The CDR3 runs 15 residues. V was clipped by 1 base and J by 5 bases, with 11 bases between them. Germline V gene lookup returns CDR1 KGHDR and CDR2 SFDVKD.

This clonotype was observed a few times. The gene calls are TRBV28 and TRBJ2-5; 12 positions match TRBD2. V lost 3 bases to trimming and J lost 5 bases; unmatched junction nucleotides: 7. The CDR3 extends over 16 amino acids. Germline V gene sequence: CDR1 MDHEN, CDR2 SYDVKM. In DNA form, the CDR3 reads TGTGCCAGCAGTTTCCCTAGCGGGGGGGGGTCGGAGACCCAGTACTTC. Translating gives CASSFPSGGGSETQYF.